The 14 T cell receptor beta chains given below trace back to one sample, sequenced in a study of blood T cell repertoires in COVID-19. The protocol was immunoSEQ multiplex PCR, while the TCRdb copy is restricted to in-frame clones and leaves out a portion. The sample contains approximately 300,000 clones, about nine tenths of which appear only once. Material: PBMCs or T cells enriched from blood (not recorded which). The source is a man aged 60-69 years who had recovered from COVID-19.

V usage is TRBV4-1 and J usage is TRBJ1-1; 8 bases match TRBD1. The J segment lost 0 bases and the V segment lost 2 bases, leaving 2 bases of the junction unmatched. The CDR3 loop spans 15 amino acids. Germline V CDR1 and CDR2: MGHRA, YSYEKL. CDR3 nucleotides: TGCGCCAGCAGCCAACCGGGACAGGTGAACACTGAAGCTTTCTTT. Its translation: CASSQPGQVNTEAFF.

The CDR3 here is CASSLAPGREQYF. The CDR3, as DNA: TGTGCCAGCAGCTTGGCGCCAGGTCGCGAGCAGTACTTC. V gene TRBV11-3 combines with J gene TRBJ2-7; D call uncertain. The CDR3 spans 13 residues. Trimming left V 3 bases short and J 6 bases short, with 12 bases between. Germline V lookup: CDR1 SGHNT, CDR2 YENEEA. Using reference TRBV11-3 and TRBJ2-7 for the parts outside the CDR3, the full variable domain is EAGVVQSPRYKIIEKKQPVAFWCNPISGHNTLYWYLQNLGQGPELLIRYENEEAVDDSQLPKDRFSAERLKGVDSTLKIQPAELGDSAVYLCASSLAPGREQYFGPGTRLTVT.

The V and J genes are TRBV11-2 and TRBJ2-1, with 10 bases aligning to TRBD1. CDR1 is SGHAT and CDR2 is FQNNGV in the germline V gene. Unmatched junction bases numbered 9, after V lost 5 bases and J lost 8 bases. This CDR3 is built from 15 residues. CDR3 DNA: TGTGCCAGCAGCCCGGGACAGGGGTATTATTATGAGCAGTTCTTC. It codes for CASSPGQGYYYEQFF.

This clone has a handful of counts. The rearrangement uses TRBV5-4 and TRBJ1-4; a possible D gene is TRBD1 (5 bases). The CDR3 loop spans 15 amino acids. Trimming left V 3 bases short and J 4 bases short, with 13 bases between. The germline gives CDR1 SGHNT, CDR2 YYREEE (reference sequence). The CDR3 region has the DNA TGTGCCAGCAGCTCGGGAGGGACTAATAATGAAAAACTGTTTTTT. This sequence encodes CASSSGGTNNEKLFF.

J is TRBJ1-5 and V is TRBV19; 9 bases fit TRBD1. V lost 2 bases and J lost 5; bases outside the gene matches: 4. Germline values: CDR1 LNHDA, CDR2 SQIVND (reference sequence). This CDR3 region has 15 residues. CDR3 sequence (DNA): TGTGCCAGTAGTATATTGGGGACAGGGTATCAGCCCCAGCATTTT. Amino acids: CASSILGTGYQPQHF.

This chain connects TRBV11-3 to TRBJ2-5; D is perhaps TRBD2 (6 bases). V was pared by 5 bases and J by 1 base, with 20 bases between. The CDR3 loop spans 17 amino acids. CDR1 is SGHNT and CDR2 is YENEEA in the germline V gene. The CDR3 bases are TGTGCCAGCAGCCGCGGAAGGACTACTAAAACCCAAGAGACCCAGTACTTC. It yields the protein CASSRGRTTKTQETQYF.

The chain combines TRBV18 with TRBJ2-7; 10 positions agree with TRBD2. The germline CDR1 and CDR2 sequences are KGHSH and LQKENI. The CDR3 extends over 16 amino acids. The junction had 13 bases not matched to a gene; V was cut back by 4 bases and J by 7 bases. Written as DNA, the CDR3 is TGTGCCAGCTCACTTTCTAGGACTAGCGGACCGTCTGAGCAGTACTTC. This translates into CASSLSRTSGPSEQYF. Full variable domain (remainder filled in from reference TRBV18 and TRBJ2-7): NAGVMQNPRHLVRRRGQEARLRCSPMKGHSHVYWYRQLPEEGLKFMVYLQKENIIDESGMPKERFSAEFPKEGPSILRIQQVVRGDSAAYFCASSLSRTSGPSEQYFGPGTRLTVT.

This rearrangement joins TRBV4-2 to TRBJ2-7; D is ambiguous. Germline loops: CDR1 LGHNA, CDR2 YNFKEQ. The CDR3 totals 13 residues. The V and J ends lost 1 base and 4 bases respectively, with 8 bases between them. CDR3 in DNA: TGTGCCAGCAGCCAAGTAGAAGATTACGAGCAGTACTTC. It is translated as CASSQVEDYEQYF.

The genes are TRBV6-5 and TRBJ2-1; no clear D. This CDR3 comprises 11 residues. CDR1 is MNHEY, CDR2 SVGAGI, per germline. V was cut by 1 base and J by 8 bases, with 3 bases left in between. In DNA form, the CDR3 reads TGTGCCAGCAGTTACTTAGATGAGCAGTTCTTC. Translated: CASSYLDEQFF.

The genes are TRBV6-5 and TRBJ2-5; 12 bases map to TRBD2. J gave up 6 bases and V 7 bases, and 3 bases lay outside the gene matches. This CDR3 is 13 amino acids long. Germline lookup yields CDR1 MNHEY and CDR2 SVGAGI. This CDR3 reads CASNLAGGQTQYF. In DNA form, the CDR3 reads TGTGCCAGCAATCTAGCGGGGGGGCAGACCCAGTACTTC.

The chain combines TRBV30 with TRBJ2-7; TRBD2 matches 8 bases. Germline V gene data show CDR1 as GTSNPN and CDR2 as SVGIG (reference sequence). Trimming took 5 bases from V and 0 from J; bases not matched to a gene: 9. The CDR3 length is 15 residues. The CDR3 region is CAWGLAGSISYEQYF. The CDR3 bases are TGTGCCTGGGGCCTAGCGGGTTCTATCTCCTACGAGCAGTACTTC.

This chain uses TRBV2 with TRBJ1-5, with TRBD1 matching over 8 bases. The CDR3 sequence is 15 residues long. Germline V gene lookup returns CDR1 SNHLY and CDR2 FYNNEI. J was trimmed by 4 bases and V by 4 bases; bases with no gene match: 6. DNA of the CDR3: TGTGCCAGCAGTGTCGAGACAGGGGTGAATCAGCCCCAGCATTTT. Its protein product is CASSVETGVNQPQHF.

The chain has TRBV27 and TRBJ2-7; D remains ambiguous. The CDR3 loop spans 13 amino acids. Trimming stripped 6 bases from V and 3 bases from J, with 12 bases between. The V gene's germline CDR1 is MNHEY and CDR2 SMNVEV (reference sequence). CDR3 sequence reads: CASRPSASYEQYF. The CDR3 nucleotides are TGTGCCAGCAGACCAAGCGCTAGCTACGAGCAGTACTTC.

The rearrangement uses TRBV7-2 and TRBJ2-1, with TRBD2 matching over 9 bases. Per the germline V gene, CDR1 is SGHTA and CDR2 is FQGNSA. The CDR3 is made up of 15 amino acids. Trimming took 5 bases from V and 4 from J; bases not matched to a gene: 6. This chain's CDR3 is CASSVVSGGYNEQFF. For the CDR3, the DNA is TGTGCCAGCAGCGTTGTTAGCGGGGGATACAATGAGCAGTTCTTC.